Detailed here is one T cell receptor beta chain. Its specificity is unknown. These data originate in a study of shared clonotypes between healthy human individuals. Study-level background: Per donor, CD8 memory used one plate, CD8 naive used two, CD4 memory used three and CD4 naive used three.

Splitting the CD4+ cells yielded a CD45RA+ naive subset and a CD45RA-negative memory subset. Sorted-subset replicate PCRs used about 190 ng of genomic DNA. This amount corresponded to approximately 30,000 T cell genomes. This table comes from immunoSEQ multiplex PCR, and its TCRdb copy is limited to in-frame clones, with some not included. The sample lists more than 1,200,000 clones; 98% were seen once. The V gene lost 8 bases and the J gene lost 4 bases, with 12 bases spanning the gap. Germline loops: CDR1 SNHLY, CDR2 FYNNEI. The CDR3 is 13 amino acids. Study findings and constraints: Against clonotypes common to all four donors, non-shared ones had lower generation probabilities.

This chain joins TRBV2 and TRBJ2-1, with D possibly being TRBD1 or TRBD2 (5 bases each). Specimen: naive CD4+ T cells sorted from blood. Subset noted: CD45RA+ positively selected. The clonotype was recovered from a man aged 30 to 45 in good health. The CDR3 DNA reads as TGTGCCAGCGCTGGGGACCATTACAATGAGCAGTTCTTC. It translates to CASAGDHYNEQFF.